These 8 T cell receptor beta chains originate from one sample sequenced in a study of blood T cell repertoires in COVID-19. Sequenced by immunoSEQ multiplex PCR; TCRdb stores in-frame clones only, minus some. The repertoire includes roughly 190,000 clones, under 80% of them detected once, and over 10% sits in the top ten. Material for sequencing was peripheral blood. These receptors were taken from a woman aged 45-65 years with acute or convalescent COVID-19.

The chain joins TRBV2 to TRBJ1-5; 8 bases map to TRBD1. The CDR3 length is 14 residues. Germline assignment: CDR1 SNHLY and CDR2 FYNNEI. J lost 7 bases, V lost 5 bases, and 7 bases had no gene match. The CDR3 loop is CASSTDRGYQPQHF. CDR3 in DNA: TGTGCCAGCAGTACCGACAGGGGTTACCAGCCCCAGCATTTT.

This chain links TRBV6-5 with TRBJ2-2; a weak D match, TRBD1 (6 bases). The J call is doubtful: the DNA matches TRBJ1-3 better. From germline, CDR1 is MNHEY and CDR2 SVGAGI. The CDR3 spans 14 residues. CDR3 amino acids: CASSYREGGDTIYF. The CDR3 coding sequence is TGTGCCAGCAGTTACAGGGAAGGGGGAGACACCATATATTTT.

This clone was detected a few times. CDR3 sequence: CASRQGASNYGYTF. CDR3 coding DNA: TGTGCCAGCAGGCAGGGGGCGTCTAACTATGGCTACACCTTC. This sequence joins TRBV28 and TRBJ1-2, with 8 bases that match TRBD1. Germline lookup yields CDR1 MDHEN and CDR2 SYDVKM. The CDR3 loop spans 14 amino acids. The trim removed 6 bases at V and 0 bases at J, leaving 3 bases unmatched.

This sequence joins TRBV28 and TRBJ2-7, with TRBD1 matching 9 bases. Germline CDR1 and CDR2: MDHEN and SYDVKM. This CDR3 has 16 amino acids. V was pared by 3 bases and J by 4 bases, with 10 bases of the junction left unmatched. DNA for the CDR3: TGTGCCAGCAGTTTCTCCTTACAGGGGGCTCGGTACGAGCAGTACTTC. This sequence encodes CASSFSLQGARYEQYF.

This clone was detected once. The genes are TRBV19 and TRBJ1-1; tentatively, D is TRBD1 (6 bases). V lost 4 bases, J lost 1 base, and 13 bases lay in between. Germline loops: CDR1 LNHDA, CDR2 SQIVND (reference sequence). The CDR3 length is 15 residues. CDR3 nucleotide sequence: TGTGCCAGTAGTACTAGACAGGAATCGAACACTGAAGCTTTCTTT. Amino acids: CASSTRQESNTEAFF.

The chain combines TRBV15 with TRBJ1-2; TRBD1 might be the D (6 bases). CDR1 and CDR2 from the germline V gene are LNHNV and YYDKDF (reference sequence). The length of the CDR3 is 14 residues. V was pared by 3 bases and J by 5 bases, with 13 bases between. Here the CDR3 DNA reads TGTGCCACCAGCAGCAACAGGGCGAGTTATGGCTACACCTTC. Protein product: CATSSNRASYGYTF.

The chain joins TRBV4-3 to TRBJ2-5; D is possibly TRBD2 (5 bases). This CDR3 region has 15 residues. Trimming cost V 0 bases and J 5 bases, with 13 bases left between them. The germline gives CDR1 LGHNA, CDR2 YSLEER. The CDR3, as DNA: TGCGCCAGCAGCCAAGAAGAGGGCCCGGAGGAGACCCAGTACTTC. It yields the protein CASSQEEGPEETQYF.

The chain combines TRBV6-5 with TRBJ2-1, with 13 bases fitting TRBD2. Germline V CDR1 and CDR2: MNHEY, SVGAGI. The CDR3 is made up of 15 amino acids. Trimming cost V 4 bases and J 8 bases; bases outside gene matches: 5. The CDR3 DNA reads TGTGCCAGCAGTTCCCGGACTAGCGGGAGCGATGAGCAGTTCTTC. Translating it yields CASSSRTSGSDEQFF.